The rows below give T cell receptor beta chains drawn from one sample of a study of T cells after yellow fever vaccination. TCRdb re-derived calls from the 5' RACE reads in MiXCR, one entry per CDR3 protein. Of approximately 150,000 distinct CDR3 sequences in the sample, approximately 10% were seen once. The material was CD8+ T cells sorted from PBMCs, obtained 45 days after the yellow fever booster vaccination. The receptors originated from a man in his late teens or twenties who received the YFV17D yellow fever vaccine. Each CDR3 is given without its conserved first and last residue. The order of the fields is J gene, clone size, V gene, D gene, CDR3 protein. D genes are given only for firm matches. Only part of the rows carry a size: once, few, many, or a class if the clone is expanded.

TRBJ1-5,few,TRBV4-1,NA,ASSQDGVGNQPQH
TRBJ2-3,NA,TRBV24-1,TRBD2,AIGGADTQY
TRBJ2-5,few,TRBV4-3,TRBD2,ASSQDRTGGPVETQY
TRBJ2-7,NA,TRBV4-1,NA,ASSQAPPELGSAYEQY
TRBJ2-1,NA,TRBV6-2/TRBV6-3,TRBD2,ASRPGLGAVGEQF
TRBJ1-1,few,TRBV7-9,TRBD1,ASSPTDRVNTEAF
TRBJ2-7,NA,TRBV4-1,NA,ASSQSPQGGYEQY
TRBJ2-7,NA,TRBV5-1,NA,ASRGDSSYEQY
TRBJ2-7,NA,TRBV6-5,NA,ASSILGYEQY
TRBJ2-7,NA,TRBV11-2,TRBD1,ASSRTGTATSYEQY
TRBJ1-2,NA,TRBV27,NA,ASSLGGGLGYT
TRBJ2-3,NA,TRBV2,NA,ASSEDSTRRTDTQY
TRBJ2-6,many,TRBV4-1,NA,ASSQDNPNSGANVLT
TRBJ2-2,many,TRBV12-3/TRBV12-4,TRBD1,ASITDRDTGELF
TRBJ1-6,few,TRBV4-1,NA,ASSQTRGREFMRTPLH
TRBJ1-1,NA,TRBV25-1,NA,ASSSVGGTEAF
TRBJ2-7,NA,TRBV19,NA,ATRTATYEQY
TRBJ2-4,few,TRBV7-9,NA,ASTKTGKNIQY
TRBJ2-1,large,TRBV7-2,TRBD2,ASSLGLAGGNEQF
TRBJ2-2,few,TRBV19,NA,ASRSGPYTGELF
TRBJ1-1,NA,TRBV4-1,TRBD1,ASSQRRDRGTEAF
TRBJ2-6,NA,TRBV6-5,TRBD1,ASSLTTGTASSGANVLT
TRBJ2-7,NA,TRBV20-1,TRBD1,SARSGQGRPAYEQY
TRBJ1-2,NA,TRBV7-3,NA,ASSLSGQTNYGYT
TRBJ2-1,few,TRBV11-3,NA,ASSRGVAYDEQF
TRBJ1-5,NA,TRBV4-1,NA,ASSHRGVSNQPQH
TRBJ2-7,NA,TRBV14,NA,ASSQDEAFSYEQY
TRBJ2-7,NA,TRBV6-2/TRBV6-3,NA,ASRFSGHSYEQY
TRBJ2-3,NA,TRBV27,TRBD2,ASTKRGGRSRSADTQY
TRBJ1-1,few,TRBV4-1,TRBD1,ASSQEGQGTLTF
TRBJ1-1,few,TRBV7-9,NA,ASSLGIIGAF
TRBJ2-1,few,TRBV9,TRBD1,ASSGRQGFNEQF
TRBJ2-7,few,TRBV7-9,TRBD1,ASSRDRGEQY
TRBJ2-3,few,TRBV5-1,NA,ASSGVGSTDTQY
TRBJ2-7,NA,TRBV20-1,TRBD2,SAAGSSPPYEQY
TRBJ2-2,once,TRBV6-5,NA,ASSSRYTGELF
TRBJ2-2,few,TRBV6-6,NA,ASSYLQTGELF
TRBJ1-6,NA,TRBV28,NA,ASSLRGPYNSPLH
TRBJ2-5,few,TRBV18,NA,ASSPRVYSDKTQY
TRBJ2-3,NA,TRBV14,NA,ASSPVEAGPDTQY
TRBJ1-1,few,TRBV16,NA,ASSQSGSGFAEAF
TRBJ2-6,NA,TRBV5-1,NA,ASSSQRFNGANVLT
TRBJ1-4,few,TRBV12-3/TRBV12-4,NA,ASSTTQGLDEKLF
TRBJ1-2,NA,TRBV6-5,NA,ASSYGGAGYT
TRBJ2-2,few,TRBV7-2,NA,ASSFIDTGELF
TRBJ1-1,NA,TRBV27,NA,ASGQLNTEAF
TRBJ1-2,NA,TRBV3-1,TRBD1,ASSAYSGTEYGYT
TRBJ2-4,few,TRBV4-1,TRBD2,ASSLQLAGGSLAKNIQY
TRBJ1-1,NA,TRBV6-5,NA,ASSYGGGTEAF
TRBJ2-1,few,TRBV7-2,NA,ASKPHHDVRGLSSYNEQF